This T cell receptor beta chain came from a study of cytomegalovirus exposure and HLA in healthy donors. On this clone: The antigen is unknown.

It was with 60 Vbeta and 13 Jbeta primers that the PCR ran. Measured with immunoSEQ multiplex PCR; TCRdb has only the in-frame clones, and not every one. The profile shows about 120,000 clones, over 70% of them singletons. Study-level points and caveats: Later work found most CMV-associated TCR beta chains apparently HLA-restricted. Cytomegalovirus-associated status was assigned to 164 TCR beta chains.

CDR1 SGHTA and CDR2 FQGNSA come from the germline V gene. The CDR3 spans 14 residues. The junction had 1 base not matched to a gene; V was cut back by 1 base and J by 3 bases. Sequencing used PBMCs. The chain combines TRBV7-2 with TRBJ2-3; TRBD2 agrees at 7 bases. This clonotype was obtained from a woman in her forties or fifties in good health and CMV-seronegative. The CDR3 reads CASSLGTRTDTQYF. The CDR3 coding sequence is TGTGCCAGCAGCTTAGGGACTAGGACAGATACGCAGTATTTT.